This T cell receptor beta chain originates from a study of graft-versus-host responses after intestinal transplantation. In the study overall: Transplantation in recipients was multivisceral, liver-intestinal, or isolated intestinal. Recipients across the board were started on anti-thymocyte globulin induction, then kept on tacrolimus and steroids for 2 to 4 years.

Germline assignment: CDR1 MNHNY and CDR2 SVGAGI (reference sequence). With V trimmed by 2 bases and J by 5 bases, 2 bases remained unmatched. This CDR3 comprises 13 residues. Assay: immunoSEQ multiplex PCR; the TCRdb copy retains only in-frame clones and omits some. The table shows about 120,000 clones, with about 93% occurring only once. To note about this clone: Its antigen is unidentified.

The sequence derives from a human donor who received an intestinal transplant. The specimen comprised unstimulated CD4+ T cells sorted from spleen or lymph node cells, sampled before intestinal transplant. The rearrangement uses TRBV6-6 and TRBJ2-5; 7 bases are shared with TRBD2. CDR3 in DNA: TGTGCCAGCAGTTACCGGGGAGGGGAGACCCAGTACTTC. Translated, it gives CASSYRGGETQYF.